The T cell receptor beta chain described here comes from a study of T cell repertoires in cytomegalovirus infection (dated by TCRdb to about 2019). About the study as a whole: Donor HLA type was relevant to the analysis, because carriage of CMV infection together with the matching HLA type was indicated by public TCR beta signatures. Paper-wide results and their limitations: In the ex vivo response, HLA-C-restricted CMV-specific TCR beta clonotypes were dominant, and in two of eight donors the single most frequent clonotype came from this HLA-C-restricted group. In both this cohort and an independent approximately 350-donor cohort, the cumulative frequency of public TCR beta family members distinguished carriers of CMV infection plus the relevant HLA type.

Data came from an Illumina HiSeq 1500. Using fastp trimming at Q25 and MiXCR clonotype assembly, TCRdb reanalyzed the public sequencing data and kept in-frame beta chains. Here each entry gathers all rows of one CDR3 protein and keeps the most common genes and DNA. The sample includes about 490,000 distinct CDR3 sequences, with around 27% observed a single time. The leading ten clones occupy around 14% of the sample. As encoded in the germline V gene, CDR1 is MDHEN while CDR2 is SYDVKM. Spanning cysteine to phenylalanine, the CDR3 consists of 16 amino acids. CDR3 DNA is the only sequence kept; it has 48 bases, read in frame from the first base. V is clipped by 5 bases and J by 1 base, and the sequence between their germline boundaries is 15 bases long. As concerns this clonotype: What this receptor recognizes is not known. Qualities for individual bases were not recorded, and no much larger clone is one base off.

Sequencing was done on a sample of PBMCs. The rearranged chain carries TRBV28 and TRBJ1-5, and the D gene may be TRBD1, 6 bases matching. The TCR comes from a human donor in good health (CMV status not recorded). Some clones in this sample may be carry-over from other donors' samples. CDR3 reads: CASSTRGTGSNQPQHF. The DNA sequence follows: TGTGCCAGCAGTACCAGGGGTACTGGGAGCAATCAGCCCCAGCATTTT.